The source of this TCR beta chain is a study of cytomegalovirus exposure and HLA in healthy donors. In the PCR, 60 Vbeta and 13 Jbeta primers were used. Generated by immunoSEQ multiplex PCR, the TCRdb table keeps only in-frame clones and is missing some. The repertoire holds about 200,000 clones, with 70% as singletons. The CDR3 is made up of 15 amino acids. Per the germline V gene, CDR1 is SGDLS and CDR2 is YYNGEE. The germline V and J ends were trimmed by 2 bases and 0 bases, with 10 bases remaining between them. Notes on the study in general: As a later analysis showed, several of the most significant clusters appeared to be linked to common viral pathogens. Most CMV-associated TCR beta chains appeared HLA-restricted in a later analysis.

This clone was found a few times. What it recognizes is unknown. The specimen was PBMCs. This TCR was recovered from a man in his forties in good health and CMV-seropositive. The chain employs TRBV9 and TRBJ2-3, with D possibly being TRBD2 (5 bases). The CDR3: CASSVAQRSTDTQYF. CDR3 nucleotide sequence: TGTGCCAGCAGCGTCGCCCAGCGGAGCACAGATACGCAGTATTTT.